This TCR beta chain was documented in a study of identical twins. Whole-study findings and limits: A partial confounding effect on zero-insertion analyses could come from invariant MAIT and iNKT cells. Where beta out-of-frame sequences were concerned, excess twin sharing was weaker.

Germline V gene data show CDR1 as MNHEY and CDR2 as SVGEGT. V was shortened by 6 bases and J by 2 bases, with 20 bases between the two germline ends. CDR3 length equals 17 residues. Unique molecular identifiers were present on cDNA, and template switching added a universal primer site. TCRdb ran MiXCR on the 5' RACE reads and lists one entry per CDR3 protein. The data show roughly 200,000 distinct CDR3 sequences, about 7.5% seen once. This clonotype came up a few times. What it binds is unknown. The same data also went into a second study, on yellow fever vaccine responses in identical twins.

The sample comprised memory (CD45RO+) T cells sorted from blood. The V call is TRBV6-2 or TRBV6-3, the J call TRBJ2-1; no firm D call. This TCR derives from a young woman in good health. The CDR3 region is CASSTGNGFSTYNEQFF. Here the CDR3 DNA reads TGTGCCAGCAGCACTGGAAACGGTTTTAGCACCTACAATGAGCAGTTCTTC.